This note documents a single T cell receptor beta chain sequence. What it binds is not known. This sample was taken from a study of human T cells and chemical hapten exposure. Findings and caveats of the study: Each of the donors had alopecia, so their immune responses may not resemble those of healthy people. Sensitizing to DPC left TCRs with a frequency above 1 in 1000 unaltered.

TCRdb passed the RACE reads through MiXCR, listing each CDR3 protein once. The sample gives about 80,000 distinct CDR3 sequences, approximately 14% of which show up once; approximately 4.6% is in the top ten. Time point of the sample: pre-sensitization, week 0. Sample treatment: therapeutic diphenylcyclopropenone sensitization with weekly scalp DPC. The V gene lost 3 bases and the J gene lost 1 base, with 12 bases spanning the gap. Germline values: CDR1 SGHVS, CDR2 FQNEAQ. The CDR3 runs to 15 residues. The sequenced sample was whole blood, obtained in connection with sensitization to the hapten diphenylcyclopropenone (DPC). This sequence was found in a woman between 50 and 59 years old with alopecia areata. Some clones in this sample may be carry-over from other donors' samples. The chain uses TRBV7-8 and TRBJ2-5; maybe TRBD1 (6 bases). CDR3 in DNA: TGTGCCAGCAGCTTTTGGGTGGGGGCCCAAGAGACCCAGTACTTC. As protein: CASSFWVGAQETQYF. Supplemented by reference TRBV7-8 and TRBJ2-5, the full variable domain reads GAGVSQSPRYKVAKRGQDVALRCDPISGHVSLFWYQQALGQGPEFLTYFQNEAQLDKSGLPSDRFFAERPEGSVSTLKIQRTQQEDSAVYLCASSFWVGAQETQYFGPGTRLLVL.